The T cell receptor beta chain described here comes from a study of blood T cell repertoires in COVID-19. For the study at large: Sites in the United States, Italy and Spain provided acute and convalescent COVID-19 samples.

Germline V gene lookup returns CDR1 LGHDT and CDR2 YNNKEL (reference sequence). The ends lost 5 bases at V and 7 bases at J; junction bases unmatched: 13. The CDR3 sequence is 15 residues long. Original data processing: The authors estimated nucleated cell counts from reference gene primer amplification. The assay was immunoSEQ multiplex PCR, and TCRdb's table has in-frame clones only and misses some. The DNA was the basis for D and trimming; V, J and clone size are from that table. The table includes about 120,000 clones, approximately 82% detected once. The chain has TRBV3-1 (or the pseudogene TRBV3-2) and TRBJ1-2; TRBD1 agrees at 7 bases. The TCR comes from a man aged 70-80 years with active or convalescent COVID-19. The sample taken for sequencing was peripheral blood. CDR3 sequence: CASSKSARGVGGYTF. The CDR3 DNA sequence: TGTGCCAGCAGCAAAAGCGCCAGGGGGGTAGGTGGCTACACCTTC.